This TCR beta chain was retrieved from a study of Graves' ophthalmopathy and Graves' hyperthyroidism. RNA served as the template for amplifying TCR beta CDR3 regions. HTBI primers primed a first-round RT-PCR, and a second-round multiplex PCR followed. TCRdb processed the multiplex PCR reads anew with MiXCR; each CDR3 protein has one entry. The sample lists more than 1,000,000 distinct CDR3 sequences; 36% were seen once. CDR1 and CDR2 (germline): SGDLS, YYNGEE. The length of the CDR3 is 14 residues. Trimming removed 4 bases from V and 8 bases from J; junction bases left unmatched: 8. The sample holds many counts of this clonotype. Included hyperthyroidism patients were aged 18 to 65 and newly diagnosed (under 2 months' duration). Exclusion applied to patients with other autoimmune diseases, uncontrolled infections, pregnancy or lactation. The diagnosis combined clinical symptoms, thyroxine, TRAb, thyroid ultrasound and orbital computed tomography scans.

Sequencing was performed on peripheral blood or thyroid tissue (not recorded which). The rearrangement links TRBV9 to TRBJ2-5; TRBD1 matches 10 bases. The TCR was taken from an adult man with Graves' hyperthyroidism. The CDR3 DNA sequence: TGTGCCAGCAGCAACGGACAGGGGGTTTCCACCCAGTACTTC. This gives the protein CASSNGQGVSTQYF.